This TCR beta chain was captured in a study of blood T cell repertoires in COVID-19. Study information: T cells, B-cell-depleted T cells, or PBMCs supplied cDNA or gDNA.

Those who participated ranged in age from roughly 18 to 95 years and resided in some 24 US areas. A single count supports this clone. The CDR3 is 16 residues long. Germline V lookup: CDR1 MNHNS, CDR2 SASEGT. V lost 2 bases and J lost 4, with 15 bases in between. Measured with immunoSEQ multiplex PCR; TCRdb has only the in-frame clones, and not every one. The sample lists 300,000 or so clones, 70% to 90% occurring once. The chain carries TRBV6-1 and TRBJ1-3; D is ambiguous. The sample was PBMCs or T cells enriched from blood (not recorded which). This clonotype was obtained from a woman between 25 and 40 years old who had recovered from COVID-19. CDR3 residues: CASSEYLSDIGNTIYF. The CDR3 DNA is TGTGCCAGCAGTGAATACCTTAGCGACATCGGAAACACCATATATTTT.